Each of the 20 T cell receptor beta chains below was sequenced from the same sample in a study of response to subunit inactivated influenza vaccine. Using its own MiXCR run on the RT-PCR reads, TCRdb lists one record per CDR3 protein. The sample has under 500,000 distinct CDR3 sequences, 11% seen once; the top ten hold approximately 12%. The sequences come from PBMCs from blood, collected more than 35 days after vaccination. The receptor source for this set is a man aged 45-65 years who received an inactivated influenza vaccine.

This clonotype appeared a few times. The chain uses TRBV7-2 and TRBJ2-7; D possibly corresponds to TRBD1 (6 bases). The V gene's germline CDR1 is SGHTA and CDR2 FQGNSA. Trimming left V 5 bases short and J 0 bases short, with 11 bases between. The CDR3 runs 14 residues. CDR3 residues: CASSPPTGSYEQYF. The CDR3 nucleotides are TGTGCCAGCAGCCCACCGACAGGCTCCTACGAGCAGTACTTC.

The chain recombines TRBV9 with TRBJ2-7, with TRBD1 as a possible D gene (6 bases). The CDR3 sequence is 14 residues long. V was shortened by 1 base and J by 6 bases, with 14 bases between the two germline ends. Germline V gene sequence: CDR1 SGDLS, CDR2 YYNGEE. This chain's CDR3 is CASSVRGEGGEQYF. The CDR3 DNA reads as TGTGCCAGCAGCGTACGGGGTGAAGGGGGCGAGCAGTACTTC.

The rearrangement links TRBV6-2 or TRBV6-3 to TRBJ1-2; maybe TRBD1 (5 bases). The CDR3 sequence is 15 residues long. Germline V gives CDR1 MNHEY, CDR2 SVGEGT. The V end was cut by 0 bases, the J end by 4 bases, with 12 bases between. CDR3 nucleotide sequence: TGTGCCAGCAGTTACTCCACGGGACCCATCTATGGCTACACCTTC. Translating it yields CASSYSTGPIYGYTF.

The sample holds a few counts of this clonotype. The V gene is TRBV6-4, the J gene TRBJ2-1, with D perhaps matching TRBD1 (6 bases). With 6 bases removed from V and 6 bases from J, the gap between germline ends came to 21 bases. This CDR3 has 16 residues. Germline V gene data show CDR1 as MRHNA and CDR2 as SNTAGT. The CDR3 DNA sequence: TGTGCCAGCAGGGGACAAACTAGGCTGTGTGGCAATGAGCAGTTCTTC. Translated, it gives CASRGQTRLCGNEQFF.

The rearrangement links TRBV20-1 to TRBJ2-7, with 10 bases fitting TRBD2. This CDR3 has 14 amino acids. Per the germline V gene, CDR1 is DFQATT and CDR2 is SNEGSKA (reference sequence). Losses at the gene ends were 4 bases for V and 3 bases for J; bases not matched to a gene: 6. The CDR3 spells CSATSGSSNYEQYF. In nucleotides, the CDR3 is TGCAGTGCTACTAGCGGGAGTTCTAACTACGAGCAGTACTTC.

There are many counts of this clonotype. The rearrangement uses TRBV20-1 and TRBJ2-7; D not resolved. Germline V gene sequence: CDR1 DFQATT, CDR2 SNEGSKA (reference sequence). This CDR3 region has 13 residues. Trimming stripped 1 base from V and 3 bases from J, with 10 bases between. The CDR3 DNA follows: TGCAGTGCTAGAGCGGGTCCCGGCTACGAGCAGTACTTC. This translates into CSARAGPGYEQYF.

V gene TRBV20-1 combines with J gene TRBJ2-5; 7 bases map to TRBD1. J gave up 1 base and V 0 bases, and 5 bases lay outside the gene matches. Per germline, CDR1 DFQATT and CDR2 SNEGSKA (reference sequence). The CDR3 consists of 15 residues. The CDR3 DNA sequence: TGCAGTGCTAGAGATGGAGCAGGGGGCCAAGAGACCCAGTACTTC. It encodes CSARDGAGGQETQYF.

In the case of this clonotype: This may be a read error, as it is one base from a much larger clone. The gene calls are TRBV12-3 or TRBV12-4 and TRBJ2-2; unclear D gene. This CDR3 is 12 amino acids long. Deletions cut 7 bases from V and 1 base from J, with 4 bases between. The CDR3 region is CASIQNTGELFF. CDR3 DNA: TGTGCCAGCATCCAGAACACCGGGGAGCTGTTTTTT.

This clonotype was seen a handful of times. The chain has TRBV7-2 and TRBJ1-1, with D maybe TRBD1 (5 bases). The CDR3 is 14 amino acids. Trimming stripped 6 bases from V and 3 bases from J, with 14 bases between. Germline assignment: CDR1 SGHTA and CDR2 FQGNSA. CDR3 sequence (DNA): TGTGCCAGCAGTCCTGCAGGGACTCACACTGAAGCTTTCTTT. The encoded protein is CASSPAGTHTEAFF.

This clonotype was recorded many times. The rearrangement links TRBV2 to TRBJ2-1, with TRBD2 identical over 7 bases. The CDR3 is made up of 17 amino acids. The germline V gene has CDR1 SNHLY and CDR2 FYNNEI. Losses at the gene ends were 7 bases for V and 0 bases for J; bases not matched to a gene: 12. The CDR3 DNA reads TGTGCCAGCAAGGGCCCGCTAGCGGACCACTCCTACAATGAGCAGTTCTTC. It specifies CASKGPLADHSYNEQFF.

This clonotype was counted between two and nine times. CDR3 protein: CASSPRTSLYNEQFF. CDR3 nucleotides: TGTGCCAGCAGTCCAAGGACTAGCCTCTACAATGAGCAGTTCTTC. This rearrangement joins TRBV12-3 or TRBV12-4 to TRBJ2-1; 8 nucleotides line up with TRBD2. The CDR3 is 15 amino acids. V shed 5 bases, J shed 3 bases, and the junction held 6 bases outside the gene matches.

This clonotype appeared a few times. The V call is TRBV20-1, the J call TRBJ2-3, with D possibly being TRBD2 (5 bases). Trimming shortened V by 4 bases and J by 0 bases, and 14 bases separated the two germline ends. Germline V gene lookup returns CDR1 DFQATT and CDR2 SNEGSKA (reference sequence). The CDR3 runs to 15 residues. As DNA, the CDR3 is TGCAGTGCTAAACGAATGCGGGTTAGCACAGATACGCAGTATTTT. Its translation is CSAKRMRVSTDTQYF.

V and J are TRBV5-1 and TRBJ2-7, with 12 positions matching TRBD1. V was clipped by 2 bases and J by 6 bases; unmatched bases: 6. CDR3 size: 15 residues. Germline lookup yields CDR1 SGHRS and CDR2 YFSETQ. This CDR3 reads CASSFTGTGGGEQYF. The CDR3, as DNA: TGCGCCAGCAGCTTCACCGGGACAGGGGGCGGCGAGCAGTACTTC. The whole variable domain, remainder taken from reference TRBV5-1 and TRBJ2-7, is KAGVTQTPRYLIKTRGQQVTLSCSPISGHRSVSWYQQTPGQGLQFLFEYFSETQRNKGNFPGRFSGRQFSNSRSEMNVSTLELGDSALYLCASSFTGTGGGEQYFGPGTRLTVT.

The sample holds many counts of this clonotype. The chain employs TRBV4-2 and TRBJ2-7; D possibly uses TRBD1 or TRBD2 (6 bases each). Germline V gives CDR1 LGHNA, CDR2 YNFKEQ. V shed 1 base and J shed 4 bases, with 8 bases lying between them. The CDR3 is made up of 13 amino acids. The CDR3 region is CASSQVGGYEQYF. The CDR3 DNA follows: TGTGCCAGCAGCCAAGTAGGGGGGTACGAGCAGTACTTC.

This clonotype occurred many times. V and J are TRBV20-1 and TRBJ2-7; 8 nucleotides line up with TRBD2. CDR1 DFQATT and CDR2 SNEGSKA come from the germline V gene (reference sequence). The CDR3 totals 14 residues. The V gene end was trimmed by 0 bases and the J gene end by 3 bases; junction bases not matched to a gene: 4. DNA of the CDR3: TGCAGTGCTAGAGATTCTAGCGGGCGCTACGAGCAGTACTTC. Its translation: CSARDSSGRYEQYF.

The CDR3 DNA follows: TGTGCCACTGCCCGACAGGGAATAAACATTCAGTACTTC. It specifies CATARQGINIQYF. The chain recombines TRBV15 with TRBJ2-4, with 7 positions matching TRBD1. Losses at the gene ends were 9 bases for V and 6 bases for J; bases not matched to a gene: 8. The CDR3 is 13 amino acids. Germline CDR1 and CDR2: LNHNV and YYDKDF (reference sequence).

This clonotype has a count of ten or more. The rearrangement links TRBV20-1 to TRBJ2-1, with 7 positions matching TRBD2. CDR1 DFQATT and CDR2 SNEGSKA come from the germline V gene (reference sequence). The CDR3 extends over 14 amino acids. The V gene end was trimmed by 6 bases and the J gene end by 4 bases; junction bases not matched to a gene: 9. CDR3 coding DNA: TGCAGTGCGGGAAGCGGGGCACTTTACAATGAGCAGTTCTTC. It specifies CSAGSGALYNEQFF.

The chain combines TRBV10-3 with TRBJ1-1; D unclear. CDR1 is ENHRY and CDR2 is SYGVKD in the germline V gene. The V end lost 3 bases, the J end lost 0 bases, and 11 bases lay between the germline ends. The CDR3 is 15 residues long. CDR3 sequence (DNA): TGTGCCATCAGTGACGCACCGCACATGAACACTGAAGCTTTCTTT. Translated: CAISDAPHMNTEAFF.

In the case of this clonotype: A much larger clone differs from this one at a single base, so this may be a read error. The CDR3 sequence is CASSQARPEYNSPLHF. The DNA for the CDR3 is TGTGCCAGCAGCCAAGCACGGCCCGAGTATAATTCACCCCTCCACTTT. The chain has TRBV14 and TRBJ1-6; D not certain. CDR1 and CDR2 from the germline V gene are SGHDN and FVKESK. The CDR3 is 16 residues long. Between the trimmed V and J ends, which lost 1 base and 4 bases, there was a span of 11 bases.

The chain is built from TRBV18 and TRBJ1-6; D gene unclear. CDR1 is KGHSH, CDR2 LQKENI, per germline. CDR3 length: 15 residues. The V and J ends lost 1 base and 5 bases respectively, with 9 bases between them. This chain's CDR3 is CASSPQGADNSPLHF. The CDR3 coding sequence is TGTGCCAGCTCACCACAGGGAGCCGATAATTCACCCCTCCACTTT.